This T cell receptor (beta chain) derives from a study of CD8 T cells in ankylosing spondylitis. The study, taken as a whole, reports: Earlier work had already found some motif variants in reactive arthritis synovial fluid and blood. Clones linked to disease, bearing a CD8+ phenotype, were relatively rare in peripheral blood. One TCR beta motif, made up of several highly homologous variants, appeared characteristic of ankylosing spondylitis blood. It was reported that disease-linked clones were significantly enriched in matched ankylosing spondylitis synovial fluid.

Germline V gene sequence: CDR1 SGHDN, CDR2 FVKESK. This CDR3 spans 13 amino acids. V lost 3 bases and J 10 bases, leaving 13 bases between the germline ends. In regard to this clonotype: Its specificity is unknown.

TCRdb reprocessed the 5' RACE reads with MiXCR, giving one entry per CDR3 protein. The sample carries about 700,000 distinct CDR3 sequences, over 15% recorded once. The sample comprised blood, either unsorted or a sorted T cell fraction (not recorded which). V and J are TRBV14 and TRBJ2-1; D not certain. The source of this sequence is a male donor with ankylosing spondylitis. The CDR3 reads CASSHLSSGEQFF. CDR3 nucleotides: TGTGCCAGCAGCCACCTCTCCTCAGGAGAGCAGTTCTTC. The whole variable domain, remainder taken from reference TRBV14 and TRBJ2-1, is EAGVTQFPSHSVIEKGQTVTLRCDPISGHDNLYWYRRVMGKEIKFLLHFVKESKQDESGMPNNRFLAERTGGTYSTLKVQPAELEDSGVYFCASSHLSSGEQFFGPGTRLTVL.